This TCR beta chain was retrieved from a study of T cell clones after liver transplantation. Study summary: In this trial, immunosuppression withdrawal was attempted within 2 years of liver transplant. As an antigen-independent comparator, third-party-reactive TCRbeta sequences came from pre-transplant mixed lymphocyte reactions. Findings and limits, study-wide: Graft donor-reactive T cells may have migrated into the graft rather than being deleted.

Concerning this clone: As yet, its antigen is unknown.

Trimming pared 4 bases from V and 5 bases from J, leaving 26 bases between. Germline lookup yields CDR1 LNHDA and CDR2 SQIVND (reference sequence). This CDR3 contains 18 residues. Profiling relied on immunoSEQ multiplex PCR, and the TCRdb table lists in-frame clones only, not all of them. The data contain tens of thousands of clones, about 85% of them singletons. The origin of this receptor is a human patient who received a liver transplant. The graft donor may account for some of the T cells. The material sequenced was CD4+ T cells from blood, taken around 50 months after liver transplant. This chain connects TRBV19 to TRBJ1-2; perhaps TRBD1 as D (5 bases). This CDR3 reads CASSNFWDLTGEDYGYTF. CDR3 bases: TGTGCCAGTAGTAACTTTTGGGACTTAACCGGCGAAGATTATGGCTACACCTTC.